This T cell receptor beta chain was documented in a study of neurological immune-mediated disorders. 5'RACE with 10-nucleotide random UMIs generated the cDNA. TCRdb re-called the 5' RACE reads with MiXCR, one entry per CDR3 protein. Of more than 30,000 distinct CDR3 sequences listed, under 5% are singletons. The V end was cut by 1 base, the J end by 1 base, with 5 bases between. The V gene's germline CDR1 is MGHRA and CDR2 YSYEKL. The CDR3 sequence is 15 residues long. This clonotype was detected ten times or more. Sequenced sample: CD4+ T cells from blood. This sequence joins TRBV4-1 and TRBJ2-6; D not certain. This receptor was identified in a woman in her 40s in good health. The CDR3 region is CASSQGISGANVLTF. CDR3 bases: TGCGCCAGCAGCCAAGGAATATCTGGGGCCAACGTCCTGACTTTC.